This note documents a single T cell receptor (beta chain) sequence. This sample was included in a study of blood T cell repertoires in COVID-19. Turning to the study itself: Acute and convalescent COVID-19 specimens originated in the United States, Italy and Spain. T cells, B-cell-depleted T cells, or PBMCs provided the cDNA or gDNA that served as material.

In the original analysis: The assay estimated nucleated cells by amplifying reference gene primers. This table comes from immunoSEQ multiplex PCR, and its TCRdb copy is limited to in-frame clones, with some not included. The V and J calls and the clone size are those of that table, but D and trimming were determined from the DNA. This sample has around 100,000 clones, with around 84% found just once. J gave up 4 bases and V 4 bases, and 8 bases lay outside the gene matches. CDR3 length equals 16 residues. Germline V gives CDR1 SEHNR, CDR2 FQNEAQ (reference sequence). Sequencing was carried out using peripheral blood. The chain carries TRBV7-9 and TRBJ2-1, with TRBD2 matching 9 bases. This receptor was identified in a human donor in a cohort sampled during active COVID-19. Written as DNA, the CDR3 is TGTGCCAGCAGCTCTGGAGAACTAGCGGGTTACAATGAGCAGTTCTTC. This gives the protein CASSSGELAGYNEQFF.